The clone carrying this TCR beta chain has more than one count but fewer than ten. The data belong to a study of T cell repertoires in cytomegalovirus infection. Overall study context: Indicated by public TCR beta signatures were CMV infection and matching HLA type.

MiXCR, applied by TCRdb to the reads, yields one record per CDR3 protein. This table holds around 330,000 distinct CDR3 sequences, roughly 17% found once. V lost 2 bases, J lost 3 bases, and 7 bases stayed unmatched. The germline CDR1 and CDR2 sequences are MDHEN and SYDVKM. The CDR3 consists of 16 residues. The chain combines TRBV28 with TRBJ1-2; 9 positions agree with TRBD1. The clonotype originates from a human donor in good health (CMV status not recorded). Some clones in this sample may be carry-over from other donors' samples. Sequences were obtained from PBMCs. In nucleotides, the CDR3 is TGTGCCAGCAGTTTAGGTCCCACAGGGGGCGACTATGGCTACACCTTC. The encoded protein is CASSLGPTGGDYGYTF.